This TCR beta chain was identified during a study of Graves' ophthalmopathy and Graves' hyperthyroidism. This clonotype has just a few counts. Possible read error: a much larger clone is one base away. Orbital computed tomography, thyroid ultrasound, TRAb, serum thyroxine and clinical symptoms formed the basis of diagnosis. The study amplified TCR beta CDR3 regions using RNA transcripts. After a first-round RT-PCR with HTBI primers, a second-round multiplex PCR was run. TCRdb fed the multiplex PCR reads into MiXCR, producing one record per CDR3 protein. The sample holds fewer than 600,000 distinct CDR3 sequences; 13% to 15% are singletons and the top ten take about a tenth. The sample was blood. The clonotype originates from a woman aged 25-40 years with Graves' ophthalmopathy.

CDR3: CASSMGREPEACF. CDR3 sequence (DNA): TGTGCCAGTAGTATGGGCAGGGAGCCTGAAGCTTGCTTT. The rearrangement joins TRBV19 to TRBJ1-1, with a weak D call TRBD1 (5 bases). In germline, CDR1 is LNHDA, CDR2 SQIVND (reference sequence). This CDR3 region has 13 residues.